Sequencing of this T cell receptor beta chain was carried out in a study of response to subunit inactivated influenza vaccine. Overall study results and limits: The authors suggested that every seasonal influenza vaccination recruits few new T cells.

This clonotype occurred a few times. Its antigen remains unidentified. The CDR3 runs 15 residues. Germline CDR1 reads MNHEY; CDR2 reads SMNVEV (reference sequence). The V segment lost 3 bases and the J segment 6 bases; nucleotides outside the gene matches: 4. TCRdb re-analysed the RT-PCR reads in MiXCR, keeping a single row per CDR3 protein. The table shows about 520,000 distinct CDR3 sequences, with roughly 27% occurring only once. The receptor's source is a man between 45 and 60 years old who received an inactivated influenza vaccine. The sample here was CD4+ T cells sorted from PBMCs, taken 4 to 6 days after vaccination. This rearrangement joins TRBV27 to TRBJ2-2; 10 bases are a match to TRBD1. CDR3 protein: CASSFSGQGAGELFF. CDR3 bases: TGTGCCAGCAGTTTCAGCGGACAGGGGGCCGGGGAGCTGTTTTTT.